The entry that follows covers one T cell receptor beta chain sequence. No antigen is known for it. While unrecorded immune exposures were likely, the donors were nominally healthy when sampled. The sample belongs to a study of cytomegalovirus exposure and HLA in healthy donors. Study-wide points: In a later analysis, V- and J-gene trimming of beta chains associated with a DCLRE1C missense variant, replicated independently. Later analysis showed TCR association rates varying by HLA locus, highest for DRB1 and lowest for HLA-C. CMV serostatus alone was available as immune exposure information.

Losses at the gene ends were 2 bases for V and 4 bases for J; bases not matched to a gene: 5. This CDR3 contains 15 residues. In germline, CDR1 is KGHSH, CDR2 LQKENI. PCR used 60 Vbeta primers and 13 Jbeta primers. Produced via immunoSEQ multiplex PCR; TCRdb's table is partial and in-frame only. The data contain about 63,000 clones, approximately 71% of them seen just once; the ten biggest clones take up approximately 5.5%. The chain uses TRBV18 and TRBJ2-1; 7 bases are a match to TRBD2. The clonotype was recovered from a man in his fifties or sixties in good health and CMV-seronegative. Sequencing was done on a sample of PBMCs. The CDR3 coding sequence is TGTGCCAGCTCACCAGACGGGGGGATGTACAATGAGCAGTTCTTC. Protein sequence: CASSPDGGMYNEQFF.